A selection of T cell receptor beta chains follows, all from one sample in a study of Ad26.COV2.S vaccination and SARS-CoV-2 variants. Profiled with immunoSEQ multiplex PCR; TCRdb holds only in-frame clones, not every one. There are 400,000 to 450,000 clones in the sample; about 93% occur only once, and 10% to 15% lies in the top ten. The sequencing here drew on peripheral blood, taken in a trial of Ad26.COV2.S vaccine versus placebo. Source of these receptors: a person between 18 and 65 years old who received the Ad26.COV2.S COVID-19 vaccine or a placebo. CDR3s include the opening cysteine and the closing phenylalanine or tryptophan. A D gene is named only where the DNA matches it firmly. Only part of the rows carry a size: once, few, many, or a class if the clone is expanded.

J: TRBJ1-1
D: NA
V: TRBV7-2
size: NA
CDR3: CASSLGGLGQNEAFF
DNA: TGTGCCAGCAGCTTAGGCGGGTTAGGACAGAATGAAGCTTTCTTT

J: TRBJ1-2
D: NA
V: TRBV28
size: NA
CDR3: CASSGDYGYTF
DNA: TGTGCCAGCAGCGGAGATTATGGCTACACCTTC

J: TRBJ2-1
D: TRBD2
V: TRBV19
size: NA
CDR3: CASSIVAGIGNEQFF
DNA: TGTGCCAGTAGTATAGTAGCGGGGATCGGGAATGAGCAGTTCTTC

J: TRBJ2-3
D: NA
V: TRBV7-3
size: NA
CDR3: CASSPQVADTQYF
DNA: TGTGCCAGCAGCCCCCAGGTCGCAGATACGCAGTATTTT

J: TRBJ2-5
D: TRBD2
V: TRBV23-1
size: NA
CDR3: CASSQSFPPREGCETQYF
DNA: TGCGCCAGCAGTCAATCATTTCCCCCCAGGGAGGGGTGTGAGACCCAGTACTTC

J: TRBJ2-5
D: TRBD2
V: TRBV9
size: NA
CDR3: CASSVLAGGGETQYF
DNA: TGTGCCAGCAGCGTTCTGGCGGGAGGGGGAGAGACCCAGTACTTC

J: TRBJ2-7
D: NA
V: TRBV7-8
size: NA
CDR3: CASSSAGQLVPYEQYF
DNA: TGTGCCAGCAGTTCGGCGGGACAACTAGTTCCCTACGAGCAGTACTTC

J: TRBJ2-1
D: TRBD2
V: TRBV29-1
size: few
CDR3: CNGLANDNEQFF
DNA: TGCAACGGACTAGCGAACGACAATGAGCAGTTCTTC

J: TRBJ2-5
D: TRBD2
V: TRBV10-3
size: few
CDR3: CAISDPTSGRELETQYF
DNA: TGTGCCATCAGTGACCCGACTAGCGGGAGGGAGTTAGAGACCCAGTACTTC

J: TRBJ2-2
D: NA
V: TRBV6-2/TRBV6-3
size: NA
CDR3: CASSYGGAGNTGELFF
DNA: TGTGCCAGCAGTTACGGTGGGGCCGGGAACACCGGGGAGCTGTTTTTT

J: TRBJ1-6
D: TRBD1
V: TRBV2
size: NA
CDR3: CASSPGTANSPLHF
DNA: TGTGCCAGCAGCCCCGGGACAGCCAATTCACCCCTCCACTTT

J: TRBJ1-1
D: TRBD1
V: TRBV9
size: NA
CDR3: CASSPGQNPNTEAFF
DNA: TGTGCCAGCAGCCCGGGACAGAACCCGAACACTGAAGCTTTCTTT

J: TRBJ2-2
D: TRBD2
V: TRBV7-9
size: NA
CDR3: CASSLRTSGSPGELFF
DNA: TGTGCCAGCAGCTTAAGGACTAGCGGGAGCCCCGGGGAGCTGTTTTTT